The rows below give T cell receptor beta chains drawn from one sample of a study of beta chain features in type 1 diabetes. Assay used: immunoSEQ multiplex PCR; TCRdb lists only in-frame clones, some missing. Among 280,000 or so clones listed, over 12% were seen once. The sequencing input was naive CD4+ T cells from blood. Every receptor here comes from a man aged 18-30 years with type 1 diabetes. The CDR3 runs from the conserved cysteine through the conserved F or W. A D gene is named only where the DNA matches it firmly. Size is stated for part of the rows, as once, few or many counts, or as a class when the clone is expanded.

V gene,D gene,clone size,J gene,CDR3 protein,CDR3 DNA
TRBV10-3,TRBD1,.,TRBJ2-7,CASVRDSSSYEQYF,TGTGCCAGCGTCCGGGACAGTAGCTCCTACGAGCAGTACTTC
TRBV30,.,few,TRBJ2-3,CAWSVRGLPSTDTQYF,TGTGCCTGGAGTGTTAGAGGGCTACCTAGCACAGATACGCAGTATTTT
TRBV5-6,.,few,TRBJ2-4,CASSEGGGYIQYF,TGTGCCAGCAGCGAGGGCGGAGGGTACATTCAGTACTTC
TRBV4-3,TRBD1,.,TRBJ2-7,CASSQVIVTGGSYEQYF,TGCGCCAGCAGCCAAGTAATCGTGACAGGGGGCTCCTACGAGCAGTACTTC
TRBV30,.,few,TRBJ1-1,CAWSVAGSARQAFF,TGTGCCTGGAGTGTAGCTGGTTCGGCCAGGCAGGCTTTCTTT
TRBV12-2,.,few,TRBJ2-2,CASRRGSGELFF,TGTGCAAGTCGTCGGGGGAGCGGGGAGCTGTTTTTT
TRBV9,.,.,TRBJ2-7,CASSPGGQYF,TGTGCCAGCAGCCCGGGTGGGCAGTACTTC
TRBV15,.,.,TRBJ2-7,CATSRGAGNTYEQYF,TGTGCCACCAGCAGGGGCGCAGGGAATACCTACGAGCAGTACTTC
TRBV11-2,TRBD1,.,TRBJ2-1,CASSPLTGNPYNEQFF,TGTGCCAGCAGCCCCTTGACAGGGAACCCCTACAATGAGCAGTTCTTC
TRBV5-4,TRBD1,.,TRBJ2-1,CASRNSGTGGYNEQFF,TGTGCCAGCAGAAACTCCGGGACAGGGGGCTACAATGAGCAGTTCTTC
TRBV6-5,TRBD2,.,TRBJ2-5,CASSYGGGAAQETQYF,TGTGCCAGCAGTTACGGCGGGGGGGCCGCCCAAGAGACCCAGTACTTC
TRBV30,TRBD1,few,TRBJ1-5,CACATGDNQPQHF,TGTGCCTGTGCGACAGGGGACAATCAGCCCCAGCATTTT
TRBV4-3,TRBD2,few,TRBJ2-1,CASSQDGLAAYNEQFF,TGCGCCAGCAGCCAAGACGGGCTAGCGGCGTACAATGAGCAGTTCTTC
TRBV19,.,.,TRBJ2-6,CASTLRISGANVLTF,TGTGCCAGTACCCTGAGGATCTCTGGGGCCAACGTCCTGACTTTC
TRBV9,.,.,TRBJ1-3,CASTTGSSGNTIYF,TGTGCCAGCACTACAGGGAGCTCTGGAAACACCATATATTTT
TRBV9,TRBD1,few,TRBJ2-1,CASSVVGTGGNEQFF,TGTGCCAGCAGCGTAGTTGGGACAGGGGGCAATGAGCAGTTCTTC
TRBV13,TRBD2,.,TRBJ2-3,CASRRTSDTDTQYF,TGTGCCAGCAGGCGAACTAGCGACACAGATACGCAGTATTTT
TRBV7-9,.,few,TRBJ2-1,CASSLRIGQTTYNEQFF,TGTGCCAGCAGCTTACGAATCGGACAGACCACCTACAATGAGCAGTTCTTC
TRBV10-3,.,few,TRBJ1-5,CAISAGVQDQPQHF,TGTGCCATCAGTGCAGGGGTCCAAGATCAGCCCCAGCATTTT
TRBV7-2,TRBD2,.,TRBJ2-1,CASSAGLAGGEQFF,TGTGCCAGCAGCGCGGGACTAGCGGGTGGGGAGCAGTTCTTC
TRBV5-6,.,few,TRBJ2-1,CASSSRSRSEQFF,TGTGCCAGCAGCTCCCGGTCCCGGAGTGAGCAGTTCTTC
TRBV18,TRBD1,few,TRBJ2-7,CASSPGQGAAYEQYF,TGTGCCAGCTCACCAGGACAGGGGGCGGCCTACGAGCAGTACTTC